This is a list of T cell receptor beta chains from one sample in a study of T cells in Graves' hyperthyroidism and ophthalmopathy. TCRdb redid the calling of the multiplex PCR reads with MiXCR, one entry per CDR3 protein. Of 700,000 to 850,000 distinct CDR3 sequences listed, 35% were seen once; the top ten hold around 32%. The sample taken for sequencing was blood. These receptors were collected from a woman aged 40-49 years with Graves' hyperthyroidism. CDR3s include the opening cysteine and the closing phenylalanine or tryptophan. D genes are given only for firm matches. Size is stated for part of the rows, as once, few or many counts, or as a class when the clone is expanded.

D gene,V gene,clone size,J gene,CDR3 DNA,CDR3 protein
-,TRBV9,many,TRBJ2-6,TGTGCCAGCAGCGTACAGGGGGGGGCCAACGTCCTGACTTTC,CASSVQGGANVLTF
-,TRBV7-2,-,TRBJ1-2,TGTGCCAGCAGCGCACAAGTAGGGTTGGGGGCGGGCGGCTACACCTTC,CASSAQVGLGAGGYTF
TRBD2,TRBV6-2/TRBV6-3,-,TRBJ2-7,TGTGCCAGCCTTTACGCGGGAGGGCCGAACGAGCAGTACTTC,CASLYAGGPNEQYF
-,TRBV7-4,-,TRBJ2-7,TGTGCCAGCAGTCTCGCCAGGGGCTTCCCCTACGAGCAGTACTTC,CASSLARGFPYEQYF
TRBD2,TRBV24-1,-,TRBJ2-2,TGTGCCGCCAGTGAGCCTAGCGGGACCACCGGGGAGCTGTTTTTT,CAASEPSGTTGELFF
-,TRBV11-2,-,TRBJ2-7,TGTGCCAGCAGCAAACTCCCCGGCGTCGAGCAGTACTTC,CASSKLPGVEQYF
TRBD2,TRBV6-2/TRBV6-3,-,TRBJ2-7,TGTGCCAGCAGTTACTCGATGACTAGCGTATACTACGAGCAGTACTTC,CASSYSMTSVYYEQYF
-,TRBV7-3,-,TRBJ1-2,TGCGCCAGCAGCCAACATGGAATTTGGTTTCGGTCCCCTAACTATGGCTACACCTTC,CASSQHGIWFRSPNYGYTF
TRBD1,TRBV20-1,many,TRBJ1-6,TGCAGTGCGAGACGTTGGGGACCCGGGACAGAAGGAAAACCCCTCCACTTT,CSARRWGPGTEGKPLHF
-,TRBV12-3/TRBV12-4,many,TRBJ1-1,TGTGCCAGCAGTTTAGCCCGCAGGAACACTGAAGCTTTCTTT,CASSLARRNTEAFF
-,TRBV5-6,-,TRBJ2-3,TGTGCCAGCAGACCTCGCGGGGGCGCAGATACGCAGTATTTT,CASRPRGGADTQYF
-,TRBV12-3/TRBV12-4,many,TRBJ1-1,TGTGCCAGCCGTAAGAGGTCAGTGAACACTGAAGCTTTCTTT,CASRKRSVNTEAFF
-,TRBV6-2/TRBV6-3,once,TRBJ2-7,TGTGCCAGCAGTTACCAACAGGACTACGAGCAGTACTTC,CASSYQQDYEQYF
-,TRBV29-1,few,TRBJ2-2,TGCAGCGTTTCTCAAACTCAGGGGACCGGGGAGCTGTTTTTT,CSVSQTQGTGELFF
-,TRBV10-3,few,TRBJ1-2,TGTGCCATCAGTGAAAGCTGGGCCGCCGGGCCCCTGGGGCCATATGGCTACACCTTC,CAISESWAAGPLGPYGYTF
-,TRBV10-3,many,TRBJ2-5,TGTGCCATCAGTGTACAGGGACAAGAGACCCAGTACTTC,CAISVQGQETQYF
-,TRBV24-1,few,TRBJ2-5,TGTGCCACCAGTGATCCTGGAAAGACCCAGTACTTC,CATSDPGKTQYF
-,TRBV12-3/TRBV12-4,few,TRBJ1-2,TGTGCCAGCAGTTACTCGTTCGGCAACTATGGCTACACCTTC,CASSYSFGNYGYTF
-,TRBV25-1,many,TRBJ2-7,TGTGCCAGCAGTGACCAACGGATGGGAGCCTACGAGCAGTACTTC,CASSDQRMGAYEQYF
-,TRBV9,few,TRBJ1-2,TGTGCCAGCAGCGTAGGAAGAGGGATCAACTATGGCTACACCTTC,CASSVGRGINYGYTF
TRBD2,TRBV29-1,many,TRBJ2-5,TGCAGCGTTGCCCGGACTAGCGGATTCCAAGAGACCCAGTACTTC,CSVARTSGFQETQYF
-,TRBV11-2,-,TRBJ1-2,TGTGCCAGCAGCTTAGGGGCAGACATAGCTAACTATGGCTACACCTTC,CASSLGADIANYGYTF
-,TRBV20-1,many,TRBJ1-2,TGCAGGCCAGGGACGGACTATGGCTACACCTTC,CRPGTDYGYTF
TRBD2,TRBV5-4,-,TRBJ2-2,TGTGCCAGCAGCTTGGCTAGCGGGGGGCCGAACACCGGGGAGCTGTTTTTT,CASSLASGGPNTGELFF
TRBD1,TRBV6-5,few,TRBJ2-7,TGTGCCAGCAGTTACCCCGCGGACAGGGAATACGAGCAGTACTTC,CASSYPADREYEQYF
-,TRBV20-1,-,TRBJ2-2,TGCAGTGCTAGTACCAGTGGGGAGCTGTTTTTT,CSASTSGELFF
-,TRBV29-1,-,TRBJ1-3,TGCAGCGTAGACGGGAGGGCGAGAGGAAACACCATATATTTT,CSVDGRARGNTIYF
TRBD1,TRBV10-3,-,TRBJ2-5,TGTGCCATCAGTGGGGACAGGGTCGGTTGGTACTTC,CAISGDRVGWYF
TRBD1,TRBV2,-,TRBJ2-7,TGTGCCAGCAGTGTACAGGACAGGGAGTTGGCCTACGAGCAGTACTTC,CASSVQDRELAYEQYF
-,TRBV7-6,many,TRBJ2-2,TGTGCCAGCAGCTTAGGAAACGAGGGGAGCGGGGAGCTGTTTTTT,CASSLGNEGSGELFF
-,TRBV7-9,many,TRBJ2-6,TGTGCCAGCAGCCCGCGGCCGGGACCCGACTCTGGGGCCAACGTCCTGACTTTC,CASSPRPGPDSGANVLTF
-,TRBV29-1,many,TRBJ2-5,TGCAGCGTTGACCCGGGATCACAAGAGACCCAGTACTTC,CSVDPGSQETQYF
TRBD1,TRBV9,-,TRBJ1-1,TGTGCCAGCAGTCAGGGGGTTGGAGCTTTCTTT,CASSQGVGAFF
-,TRBV7-2,-,TRBJ1-1,TGTGCCAGCAGCGGAGGATGGGGAGGGACTGAAGCTTTCTTT,CASSGGWGGTEAFF
-,TRBV19,many,TRBJ1-4,TGTGCCAGTAGGAGGCAAACGGCAACTAATGAAAAACTGTTTTTT,CASRRQTATNEKLFF
TRBD1,TRBV7-9,-,TRBJ1-5,TGTGCCAGCAGCTCAACAGGGGCCCACTCTAATAGCAATCAGCCCCAGCATTTT,CASSSTGAHSNSNQPQHF
-,TRBV7-2,many,TRBJ2-7,TGTGCCAGCAGCTACACGTCAAGGGGAATCTCCTACGAGCAGTACTTC,CASSYTSRGISYEQYF
TRBD1,TRBV19,-,TRBJ1-1,TGTGCCAGGATACAGGGGAGAAGGAACACTGAAGCTTTCTTT,CARIQGRRNTEAFF
-,TRBV24-1,many,TRBJ1-3,TGTGCCACCAGTGATTCTACCGGGACCACTGGAAACACCATATATTTT,CATSDSTGTTGNTIYF
-,TRBV29-1,-,TRBJ1-2,TGCAGCGTTGATTTCCGGGCCGACTATGGCTACACCTTC,CSVDFRADYGYTF
-,TRBV11-2,few,TRBJ1-4,TGTGCCAGCACCCCCCTCTTCGGGGGAACTAATGAAAAACTGTTTTTT,CASTPLFGGTNEKLFF
-,TRBV7-2,many,TRBJ2-6,TGTGCCAGCTTTCGGAGTTTCTCTGGGGCCAACGTCCTGACTTTC,CASFRSFSGANVLTF
-,TRBV7-1,-,TRBJ2-5,TGTGCCAGCAGCTCGGACAGCCGGGTGACCCAGTACTTC,CASSSDSRVTQYF
-,TRBV7-9,-,TRBJ1-1,TGTGCCAGCAGCTTGGCTCTCCGCCGGGGTATAGCTGAAGCTTTCTTT,CASSLALRRGIAEAFF
-,TRBV20-1,many,TRBJ2-5,TGCAGTGCTATTGGGGGCCGGGAGACCCAGTACTTC,CSAIGGRETQYF
-,TRBV19,-,TRBJ1-4,TGTGCCAGTAGTACCGGACGGATTCTTAATGAAAAACTGTTTTTT,CASSTGRILNEKLFF
-,TRBV7-7,-,TRBJ2-5,TGTGCTAGCAGCTCCGGAGGGGGGACCCAAGAGACCCAGTACTTC,CASSSGGGTQETQYF
-,TRBV29-1,few,TRBJ2-3,TGCAGCGTTGACCGGGGAACAGATACGCAGTATTTT,CSVDRGTDTQYF
-,TRBV7-9,-,TRBJ1-6,TGTGCCAGCAGCTTAGGGACGGGACATATTCACCTCCACTTT,CASSLGTGHIHLHF
-,TRBV7-3,-,TRBJ2-5,TGTGCCAGCAGCTTAACAGCTTACACTAGCAAACAAGAGACCCAGTACTTC,CASSLTAYTSKQETQYF
TRBD1,TRBV11-2,many,TRBJ1-2,TGTGCCAGCAGCCTGGACAGGGGAGGCTACACCTTC,CASSLDRGGYTF
-,TRBV7-9,-,TRBJ1-1,TGTGCCAGCAGCCTTTTTACCGCAGGAGACGAAGCTTTCTTT,CASSLFTAGDEAFF
-,TRBV12-3/TRBV12-4,-,TRBJ1-5,TGTGCCAGCAGGACCAGGGAGGGGCAGCCCCAGCATTTT,CASRTREGQPQHF
-,TRBV2,many,TRBJ1-2,TGTGCCAGCACCGTAGACAGACCTAACTATGGCTACACCTTC,CASTVDRPNYGYTF
-,TRBV20-1,many,TRBJ2-5,TGCAGTGCTACAATGGGACGCGAGACCCAGTACTTC,CSATMGRETQYF
-,TRBV12-3/TRBV12-4,few,TRBJ1-1,TGTGCCAGCAGTTTAGCGGAACGGGGCGGAAGAGCTTTCTTT,CASSLAERGGRAFF
-,TRBV6-2/TRBV6-3,few,TRBJ1-5,TGTGCCAGCAGAAAATCCAAGTATAGCAATCAGCCCCAGCATTTT,CASRKSKYSNQPQHF